A selection of T cell receptor beta chains follows, all from one sample in a study of CD8 T cells in ankylosing spondylitis. TCRdb reprocessed the 5' RACE reads via MiXCR and lists one record per CDR3 protein. Among roughly 180,000 distinct CDR3 sequences listed, 9.8% were seen once. The sequencing input was blood, either unsorted or a sorted T cell fraction (not recorded which). These receptors were taken from a female donor with ankylosing spondylitis or in good health (not recorded which). CDR3s include the opening cysteine and the closing phenylalanine or tryptophan. The order of the fields is D gene, V gene, clone size, J gene, CDR3 protein, CDR3 DNA. D genes are given only for firm matches. Only some rows state a clone size, as once, few, many or a class for expanded clones.

.	TRBV6-6	.	TRBJ1-1	CASSYTAGEEAFF	TGTGCCAGCAGTTACACCGCCGGGGAAGAAGCTTTCTTT
.	TRBV6-2/TRBV6-3	.	TRBJ2-7	CASKISYEQYF	TGTGCCAGCAAGATTTCCTACGAGCAGTACTTC
TRBD1	TRBV4-3	.	TRBJ2-1	CASSPRQGKRNEQFF	TGCGCCAGCAGCCCAAGACAGGGGAAGCGCAATGAGCAGTTCTTC
.	TRBV5-5	few	TRBJ2-3	CASSRIRTRTDTQYF	TGTGCCAGCAGCCGGATCCGAACGAGGACAGATACGCAGTATTTT
.	TRBV4-3	many	TRBJ2-7	CASSQERDNRYEQYF	TGCGCCAGCAGCCAAGAGAGAGACAACAGATACGAGCAGTACTTC
TRBD1	TRBV15	many	TRBJ1-5	CATEGQGSVQPQHF	TGTGCCACCGAGGGACAGGGCTCTGTACAGCCCCAGCATTTT
TRBD2	TRBV20-1	.	TRBJ2-2	CSASPRGTSGRGWNTGELFF	TGCAGTGCTAGCCCAAGGGGAACTAGCGGGAGAGGGTGGAACACCGGGGAGCTGTTTTTT
.	TRBV5-1	many	TRBJ2-1	CASQETDSYNEQFF	TGCGCCAGCCAAGAGACAGATTCCTACAATGAGCAGTTCTTC
.	TRBV24-1	.	TRBJ2-6	CATSDPGVGANVLTF	TGTGCCACCAGTGATCCAGGGGTGGGGGCCAACGTCCTGACTTTC
.	TRBV15	.	TRBJ2-7	CATSPQPARYKQYF	TGTGCCACCAGTCCGCAACCGGCGCGCTACAAGCAGTACTTC
.	TRBV29-1	.	TRBJ2-7	CSVEDQNSYEQYF	TGCAGCGTTGAGGATCAAAACTCCTACGAGCAGTACTTC
.	TRBV27	few	TRBJ2-1	CASSLGGGSNNEQFF	TGTGCCAGCAGTTTGGGAGGCGGGTCGAACAATGAGCAGTTCTTC
.	TRBV7-8	.	TRBJ2-7	CASSWGDIQNEQYF	TGTGCCAGCAGCTGGGGGGACATCCAGAACGAGCAGTACTTC
.	TRBV11-2	.	TRBJ2-3	CASSIVVVSGPSTDTQYF	TGTGCCAGCAGCATAGTGGTGGTGTCAGGTCCCTCGACAGATACGCAGTATTTT
.	TRBV15	many	TRBJ1-2	CATASEDGYTF	TGTGCCACCGCTTCCGAGGATGGCTACACCTTC
.	TRBV4-3	.	TRBJ2-7	CASSQDLASGLYEQYF	TGCGCCAGCAGCCAAGATCTGGCCAGCGGACTCTACGAGCAGTACTTC
.	TRBV9	.	TRBJ1-5	CASSVGRGQPQHF	TGTGCCAGCAGCGTAGGGAGGGGTCAGCCCCAGCATTTT
.	TRBV4-3	.	TRBJ2-7	CASSQDKGGLSYEQYF	TGCGCCAGCAGCCAAGATAAGGGGGGGCTCTCCTACGAGCAGTACTTC
TRBD1	TRBV15	.	TRBJ2-5	CATSIDRGRQETQYF	TGTGCCACCAGCATTGACAGGGGAAGGCAAGAGACCCAGTACTTC
TRBD1	TRBV10-3	few	TRBJ2-1	CAIGTAYNEQFF	TGTGCCATTGGGACAGCTTACAATGAGCAGTTCTTC
TRBD2	TRBV7-6	.	TRBJ2-3	CASSLGLAGGPSTDTQYF	TGTGCCAGCAGCTTAGGATTAGCGGGAGGGCCCAGCACAGATACGCAGTATTTT
.	TRBV20-1	.	TRBJ2-7	CSALGGSGSYEQYF	TGCAGTGCCCTTGGAGGGAGCGGGTCCTACGAGCAGTACTTC
.	TRBV12-3/TRBV12-4	many	TRBJ1-1	CASSTNRVTEAFF	TGTGCCAGCAGTACTAACAGGGTCACTGAAGCTTTCTTT
TRBD1	TRBV20-1	few	TRBJ2-7	CSAQGVYEQYF	TGCAGTGCCCAGGGGGTCTACGAGCAGTACTTC
.	TRBV20-1	few	TRBJ2-1	CSASQLAWGYNEQFF	TGCAGTGCTAGCCAACTAGCCTGGGGTTACAATGAGCAGTTCTTC
.	TRBV15	few	TRBJ2-2	CATSRDQSAKATGELFF	TGTGCCACCAGCAGAGATCAGTCAGCAAAGGCTACCGGGGAGCTGTTTTTT
.	TRBV19	.	TRBJ1-1	CASTGLGGTEAFF	TGTGCCAGTACGGGTCTCGGAGGGACTGAAGCTTTCTTT
.	TRBV5-5	few	TRBJ2-3	CASSLAEIYTDTQYF	TGTGCCAGCAGTTTAGCGGAGATTTACACAGATACGCAGTATTTT
TRBD1	TRBV9	many	TRBJ2-1	CASSVAGTGRSYNEQFF	TGTGCCAGCAGCGTAGCTGGGACAGGCCGGTCCTACAATGAGCAGTTCTTC
.	TRBV29-1	many	TRBJ2-7	CSALTGRDYEQYF	TGCAGCGCCCTGACAGGGCGGGACTACGAGCAGTACTTC
.	TRBV6-2/TRBV6-3	.	TRBJ2-7	CASSYWQEGSSGEQYF	TGTGCCAGCAGTTACTGGCAGGAGGGCTCATCGGGAGAGCAGTACTTC
TRBD2	TRBV5-1	few	TRBJ2-4	CASRLGTRGDIQYF	TGCGCCAGCAGGCTCGGGACTAGAGGTGACATTCAGTACTTC
.	TRBV15	few	TRBJ2-4	CATSRAVGRAKNIQYF	TGTGCCACCAGCAGAGCGGTAGGGAGGGCCAAAAACATTCAGTACTTC
.	TRBV27	few	TRBJ1-2	CASSRGAANYGYTF	TGTGCCAGCAGTAGGGGCGCAGCTAACTATGGCTACACCTTC
.	TRBV5-6	.	TRBJ2-3	CASSFSVTRTTDTQYF	TGTGCCAGCAGCTTCAGCGTTACCCGTACCACAGATACGCAGTATTTT
.	TRBV3-1	.	TRBJ2-5	CASSPVAPETQYF	TGTGCCAGCAGCCCAGTGGCGCCGGAGACCCAGTACTTC
.	TRBV5-4	.	TRBJ1-1	CASSLWTATDEAFF	TGTGCCAGCAGCTTATGGACCGCTACGGATGAAGCTTTCTTT
.	TRBV4-3	many	TRBJ1-1	CASSQEGGTEAFF	TGCGCCAGCAGCCAAGAGGGGGGCACTGAAGCTTTCTTT
TRBD1	TRBV7-9	few	TRBJ2-7	CASSLTVDRRSSYEQYF	TGTGCCAGCAGCTTAACGGTGGACAGGAGGAGCTCCTACGAGCAGTACTTC
TRBD1	TRBV29-1	few	TRBJ2-7	CSVEGQGYEQYF	TGCAGCGTTGAAGGACAGGGTTACGAGCAGTACTTC